The clone carrying this T cell receptor beta chain is a singleton in its sample. This entry comes from a study of blood T cell repertoires in COVID-19. Across the study: Samples came from the United States, Italy and Spain, spanning acute and convalescent COVID-19.

Original handling: Amplification with reference gene primers provided the estimates of nucleated cell counts. TCRdb's copy holds only in-frame clones and misses some; the assay was immunoSEQ multiplex PCR. V, J and clone size are those of that table, while D and trimming were read from the DNA. The table has hundreds of thousands of clones, about nine tenths seen once. There are 18 residues in the CDR3. After removal of 2 bases from V and 1 base from J, the junction contained 11 bases not matched to a gene. The germline V gene encodes CDR1 SGHAT and CDR2 FQNNGV. The rearrangement uses TRBV11-2 and TRBJ2-5, with TRBD2 matching over 9 bases. The material sequenced was peripheral blood. The TCR originated in a man in his sixties who had recovered from COVID-19. CDR3 nucleotides: TGTGCCAGCAGCTTAATGGGTGCGGGGGGGAACCTCCAAGAGACCCAGTACTTC. Protein sequence: CASSLMGAGGNLQETQYF.